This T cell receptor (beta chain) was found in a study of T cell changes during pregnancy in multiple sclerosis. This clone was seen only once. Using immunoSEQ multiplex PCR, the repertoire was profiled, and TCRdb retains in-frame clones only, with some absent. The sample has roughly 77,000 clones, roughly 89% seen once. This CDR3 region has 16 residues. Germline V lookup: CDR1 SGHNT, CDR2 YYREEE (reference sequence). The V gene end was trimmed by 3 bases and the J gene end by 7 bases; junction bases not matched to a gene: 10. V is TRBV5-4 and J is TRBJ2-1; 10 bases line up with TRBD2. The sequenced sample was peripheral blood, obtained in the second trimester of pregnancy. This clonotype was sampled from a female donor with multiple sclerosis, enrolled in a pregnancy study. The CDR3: CASSSVTGLATNEQFF. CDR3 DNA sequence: TGTGCCAGCAGCTCGGTAACGGGACTAGCGACAAATGAGCAGTTCTTC.